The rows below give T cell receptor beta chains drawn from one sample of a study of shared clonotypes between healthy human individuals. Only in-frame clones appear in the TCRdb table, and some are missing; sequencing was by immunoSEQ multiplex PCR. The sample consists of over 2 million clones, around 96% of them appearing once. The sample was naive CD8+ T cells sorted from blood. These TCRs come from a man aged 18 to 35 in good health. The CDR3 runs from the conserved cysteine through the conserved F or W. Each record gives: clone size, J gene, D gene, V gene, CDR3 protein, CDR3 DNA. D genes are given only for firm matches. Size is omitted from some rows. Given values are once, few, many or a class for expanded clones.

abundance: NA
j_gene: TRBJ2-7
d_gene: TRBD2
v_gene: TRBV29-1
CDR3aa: CSVAGSGGSYEQYF
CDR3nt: TGCAGCGTTGCGGGTAGCGGGGGGTCATACGAGCAGTACTTC

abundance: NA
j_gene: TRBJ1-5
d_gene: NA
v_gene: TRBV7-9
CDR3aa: CASAHGGNQPQHF
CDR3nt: TGTGCCAGCGCACACGGGGGCAATCAGCCCCAGCATTTT

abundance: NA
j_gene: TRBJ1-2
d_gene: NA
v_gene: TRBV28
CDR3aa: CASSFRTGNYGYTF
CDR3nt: TGTGCCAGCAGTTTCCGGACGGGAAACTATGGCTACACCTTC

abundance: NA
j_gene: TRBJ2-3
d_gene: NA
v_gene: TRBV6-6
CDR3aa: CASSYLTVGDTQYF
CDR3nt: TGTGCCAGCAGTTACTTGACAGTGGGGGATACGCAGTATTTT

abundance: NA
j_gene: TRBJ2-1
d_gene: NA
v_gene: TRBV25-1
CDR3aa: CASSEGGAYNEQFF
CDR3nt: TGTGCCAGCAGTGAGGGCGGAGCATACAATGAGCAGTTCTTC

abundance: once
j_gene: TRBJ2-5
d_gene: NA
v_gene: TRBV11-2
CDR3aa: CASSPSVGAMKTQYF
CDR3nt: TGTGCCAGCAGCCCCTCAGTGGGAGCGATGAAGACCCAGTACTTC

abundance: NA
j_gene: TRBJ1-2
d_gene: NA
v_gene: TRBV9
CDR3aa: CASSVGGGDYGYTF
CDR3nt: TGTGCCAGCAGCGTAGGTGGGGGTGACTATGGCTACACCTTC

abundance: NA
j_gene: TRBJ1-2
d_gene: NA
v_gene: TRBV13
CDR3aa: CASSLGPGVANYGYTF
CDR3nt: TGTGCCAGCAGCTTAGGCCCCGGCGTAGCTAACTATGGCTACACCTTC

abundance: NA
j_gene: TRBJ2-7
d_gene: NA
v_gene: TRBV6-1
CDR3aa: CASSEAGTYYEQYF
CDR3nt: TGTGCCAGCAGTGAGGCCGGGACTTACTACGAGCAGTACTTC

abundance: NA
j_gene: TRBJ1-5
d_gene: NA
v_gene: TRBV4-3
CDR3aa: CASSQDSGQPQHF
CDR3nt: TGCGCCAGCAGCCAAGATTCCGGTCAGCCCCAGCATTTT

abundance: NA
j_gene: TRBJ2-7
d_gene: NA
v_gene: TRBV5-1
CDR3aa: CASSLDGTYEQYF
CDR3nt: TGCGCCAGCAGCTTGGACGGCACCTACGAGCAGTACTTC

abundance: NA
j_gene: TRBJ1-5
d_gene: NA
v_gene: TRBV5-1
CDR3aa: CASSSGDSNQPQHF
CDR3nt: TGCGCCAGCAGCTCAGGGGATAGCAATCAGCCCCAGCATTTT

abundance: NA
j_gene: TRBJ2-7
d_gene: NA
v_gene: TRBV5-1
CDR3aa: CASSIGLGYEQYF
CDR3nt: TGCGCCAGCAGCATTGGGTTGGGTTACGAGCAGTACTTC

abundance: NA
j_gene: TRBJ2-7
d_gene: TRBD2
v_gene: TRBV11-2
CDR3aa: CASSPLAGGPEQYF
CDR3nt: TGTGCCAGCAGCCCCCTAGCGGGGGGGCCGGAGCAGTACTTC

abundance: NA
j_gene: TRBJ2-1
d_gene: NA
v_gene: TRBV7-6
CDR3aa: CASSFPLQGNLYNEQFF
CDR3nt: TGTGCCAGCAGCTTCCCTTTGCAGGGAAACCTCTACAATGAGCAGTTCTTC

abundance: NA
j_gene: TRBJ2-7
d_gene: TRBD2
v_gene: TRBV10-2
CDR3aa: CASSESRVAGYYEQYF
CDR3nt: TGCGCCAGCAGTGAGTCGAGAGTAGCGGGGTACTACGAGCAGTACTTC

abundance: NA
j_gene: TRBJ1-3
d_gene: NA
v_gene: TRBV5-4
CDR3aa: CASSRDNSGNTIYF
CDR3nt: TGTGCCAGCAGCCGAGACAACTCTGGAAACACCATATATTTT

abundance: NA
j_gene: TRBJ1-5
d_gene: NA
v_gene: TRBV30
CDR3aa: CACSDNNQPQHF
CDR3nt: TGTGCCTGCTCGGACAACAATCAGCCCCAGCATTTT

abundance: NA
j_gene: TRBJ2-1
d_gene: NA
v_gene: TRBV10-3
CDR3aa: CAISESTAGYNEQFF
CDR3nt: TGTGCCATCAGTGAGTCGACAGCGGGCTACAATGAGCAGTTCTTC

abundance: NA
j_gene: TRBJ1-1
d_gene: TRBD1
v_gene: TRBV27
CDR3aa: CASSFAGGAEEAFF
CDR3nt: TGTGCCAGCAGTTTCGCAGGGGGCGCGGAGGAAGCTTTCTTT

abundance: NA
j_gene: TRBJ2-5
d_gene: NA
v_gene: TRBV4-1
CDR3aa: CASSQVSEGGETQYF
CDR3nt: TGCGCCAGCAGCCAAGTTTCGGAGGGCGGCGAGACCCAGTACTTC

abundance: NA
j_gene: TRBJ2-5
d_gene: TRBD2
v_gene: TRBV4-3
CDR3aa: CASSQEGSGSGETQYF
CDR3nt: TGCGCCAGCAGCCAAGAAGGCAGCGGGAGTGGAGAGACCCAGTACTTC

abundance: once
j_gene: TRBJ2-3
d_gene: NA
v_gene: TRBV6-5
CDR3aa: CASSYSRGGTDTQYF
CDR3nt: TGTGCCAGCAGTTACTCGAGGGGTGGGACGGATACGCAGTATTTT